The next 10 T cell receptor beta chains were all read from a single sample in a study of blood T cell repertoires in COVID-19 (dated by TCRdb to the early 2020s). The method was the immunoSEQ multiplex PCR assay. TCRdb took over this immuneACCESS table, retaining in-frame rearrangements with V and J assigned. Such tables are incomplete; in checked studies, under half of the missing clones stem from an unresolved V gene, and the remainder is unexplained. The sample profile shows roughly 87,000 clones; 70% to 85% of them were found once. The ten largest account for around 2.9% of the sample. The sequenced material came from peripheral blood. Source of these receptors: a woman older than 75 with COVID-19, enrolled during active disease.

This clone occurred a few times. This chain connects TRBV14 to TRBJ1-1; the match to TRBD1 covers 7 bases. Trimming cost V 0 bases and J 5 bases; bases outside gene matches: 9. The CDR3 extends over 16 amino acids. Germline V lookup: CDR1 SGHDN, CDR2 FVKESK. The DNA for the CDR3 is TGTGCCAGCAGCCAAGATCAGGGCAGGGGGGAGACTGAAGCTTTCTTT. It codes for CASSQDQGRGETEAFF.

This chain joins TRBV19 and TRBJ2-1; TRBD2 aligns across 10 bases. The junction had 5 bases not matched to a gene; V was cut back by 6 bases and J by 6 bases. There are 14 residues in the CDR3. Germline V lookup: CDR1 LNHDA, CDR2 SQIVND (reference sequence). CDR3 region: CASSTSGISNEQFF. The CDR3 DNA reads TGTGCCAGTAGCACTAGCGGGATAAGCAATGAGCAGTTCTTC.

The CDR3 region has the DNA TGTGCCAGCAGCCCCGACAGGGGGTGGGGCTACACCTTC. Translating it yields CASSPDRGWGYTF. This chain uses TRBV9 with TRBJ1-2; TRBD1 agrees at 9 bases. From germline, CDR1 is SGDLS and CDR2 YYNGEE. The ends lost 4 bases at V and 8 bases at J; junction bases unmatched: 6. The length of the CDR3 is 13 residues.

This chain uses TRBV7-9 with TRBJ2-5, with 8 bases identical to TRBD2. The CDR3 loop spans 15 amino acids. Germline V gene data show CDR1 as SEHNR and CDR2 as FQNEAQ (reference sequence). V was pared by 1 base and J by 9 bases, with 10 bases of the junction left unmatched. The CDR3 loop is CASSLEAGVLVAQYF. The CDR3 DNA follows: TGTGCCAGCAGCTTAGAAGCGGGAGTCTTGGTGGCCCAGTACTTC.

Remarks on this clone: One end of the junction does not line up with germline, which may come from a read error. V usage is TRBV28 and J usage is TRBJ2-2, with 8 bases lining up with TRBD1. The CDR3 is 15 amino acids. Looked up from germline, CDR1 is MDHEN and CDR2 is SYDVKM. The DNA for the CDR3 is TGTGCCATCAAAGCAGGGGGCGCGAATACCGGGGAGCTGTTTTTT. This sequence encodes CAIKAGGANTGELFF. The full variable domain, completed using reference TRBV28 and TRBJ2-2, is DVKVTQSSRYLVKRTGEKVFLECVQDMDHENMFWYRQDPGLGLRLIYFSYDVKMKEKGDIPEGYSVSREKKERFSLILESASTNQTSMYLCAIKAGGANTGELFFGEGSRLTVL.

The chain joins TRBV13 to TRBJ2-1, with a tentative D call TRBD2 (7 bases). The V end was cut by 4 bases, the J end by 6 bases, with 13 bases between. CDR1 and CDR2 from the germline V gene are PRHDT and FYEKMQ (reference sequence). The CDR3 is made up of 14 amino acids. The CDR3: CASSSRGGSNEQFF. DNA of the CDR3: TGTGCCAGCAGCTCGAGGGGGGGGTCCAATGAGCAGTTCTTC.

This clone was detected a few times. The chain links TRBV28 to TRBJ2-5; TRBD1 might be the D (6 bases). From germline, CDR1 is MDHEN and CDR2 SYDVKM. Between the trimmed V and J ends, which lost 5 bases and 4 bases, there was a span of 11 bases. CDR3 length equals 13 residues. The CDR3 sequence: CASSRRGGETQYF. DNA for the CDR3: TGTGCCAGCAGTCGCAGGGGCGGAGAGACCCAGTACTTC.

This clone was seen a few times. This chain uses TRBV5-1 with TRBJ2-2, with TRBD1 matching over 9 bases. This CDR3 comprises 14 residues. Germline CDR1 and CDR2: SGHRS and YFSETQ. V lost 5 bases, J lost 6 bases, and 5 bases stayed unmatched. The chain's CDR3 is CASRVDRGAGELFF. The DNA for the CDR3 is TGCGCCAGCAGAGTAGACAGGGGGGCCGGGGAGCTGTTTTTT. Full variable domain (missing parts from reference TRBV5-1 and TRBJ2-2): KAGVTQTPRYLIKTRGQQVTLSCSPISGHRSVSWYQQTPGQGLQFLFEYFSETQRNKGNFPGRFSGRQFSNSRSEMNVSTLELGDSALYLCASRVDRGAGELFFGEGSRLTVL.

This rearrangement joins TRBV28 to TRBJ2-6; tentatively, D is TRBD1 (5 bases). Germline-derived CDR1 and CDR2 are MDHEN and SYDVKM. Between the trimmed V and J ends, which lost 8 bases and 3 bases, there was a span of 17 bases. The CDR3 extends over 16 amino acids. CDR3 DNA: TGTGCCAGCCTAGGGGCGGATTTTGGTGGGGCCAACGTCCTGACTTTC. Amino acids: CASLGADFGGANVLTF.

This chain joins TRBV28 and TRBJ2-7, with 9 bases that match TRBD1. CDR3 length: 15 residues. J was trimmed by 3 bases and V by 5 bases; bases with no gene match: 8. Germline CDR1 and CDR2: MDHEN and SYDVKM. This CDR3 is CASSDWDRDLYEQYF. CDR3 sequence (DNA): TGTGCCAGCAGTGATTGGGACAGGGACCTCTACGAGCAGTACTTC. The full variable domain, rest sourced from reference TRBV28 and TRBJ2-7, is DVKVTQSSRYLVKRTGEKVFLECVQDMDHENMFWYRQDPGLGLRLIYFSYDVKMKEKGDIPEGYSVSREKKERFSLILESASTNQTSMYLCASSDWDRDLYEQYFGPGTRLTVT.